This T cell receptor beta chain was profiled in a study of cytomegalovirus exposure and HLA in healthy donors (TCRdb year 2017). About the investigation overall: An earlier analysis of several hundred of the donors reported approximately 260 Gb of sequence data and around 110 million unique TCR beta sequences obtained from roughly 180 million T cells. An early release covering about 600 HLA-typed donors comprised around 300 gigabases of sequencing data and around 85 million unique TCR sequences. Of the 350 to 400 genotyped donors, roughly 85% fell in the genetic ancestry cluster associated with self-reported Caucasian donors. The study aimed to test whether signatures of past pathogen exposure could be identified by cataloging public T cell receptors. The T cell repertoires of 666 subjects were profiled by immunosequencing and related to cytomegalovirus serostatus. In addition to the first cohort of around 670 subjects, a separate validation cohort of 100 to 150 different subjects was used. To predict cytomegalovirus infection status, the study brought together high-throughput TCR immunosequencing, statistical association of individual TCRs with disease status, and machine learning. A later analysis re-examined previously published TCR beta repertoires from hundreds of donors and added high-resolution HLA genotyping to investigate patterns of TCR occurrence. The later analysis used no new phenotypic data to find candidate immune exposures, relying instead on TCR beta sequences and their occurrence across donors. In an earlier analysis of around 540 of the donors, high-throughput TCR beta sequencing was used to judge whether each TCR beta V gene segment behaved as functional or pseudogenic. Donor age, sex, ethnicity and CMV serostatus were collected together with the repertoire data. A later genetic analysis took genome-wide SNP genotypes for about three fifths of the 666 donors and used that subset as a discovery cohort. All discovery cohort repertoires had been generated using a single sequencing platform. Class I and class II HLA loci were covered by the typing at four-digit resolution. Typing coverage differed by locus: A, B, C, DRB1 and DQB1 were typed in about 629-640 donors, DQA1 in 500 to 550, DPA1 in 600 to 610, and DPB1 in approximately 450. Several DR-DQ haplotypes were handled as single units for association and clustering because linkage in the cohort was strong. Among around 400 genotyped donors of the cohort, an average of 235,054 unique TCR beta nucleotide sequences were sequenced per donor, roughly 18% of them non-productive. Overall results and qualifications from the work: In a later genetic analysis, fewer N-insertions in productive TCRs were reported among donors in an Asian-associated ancestry cluster than the roughly 700-donor mean. An association between a missense DCLRE1C variant and V-gene and J-gene trimming of TCR beta chains was found in a later genetic analysis and replicated in an independent cohort. In a later analysis, HLA-associated TCR beta chains were found to be more clonally expanded and to have lower generation probabilities than equally common non-associated chains. In an earlier analysis of 450 to 750 of the donors, most TCR beta V segments appeared in productive rearrangements about 90% or about 30% of the time, broadly matching IMGT annotations. Correlated functional status among segregating V segments might be attributable to linkage disequilibrium, but an unknown experimental factor could not be ruled out. The classifier was reported to diagnose cytomegalovirus status with high specificity and sensitivity in both the original and validation cohorts. A few of the identified cytomegalovirus-associated TCR beta chains were confirmed in vitro to be specific for cytomegalovirus antigens. A later analysis reported that several top co-occurrence clusters appeared linked to parvovirus B19, influenza, CMV and Epstein-Barr virus. A cluster of highly shared sequence variants was judged likely to represent a technical artifact of the sequencing pipeline. According to a later analysis, most CMV-associated TCR beta chains appeared to be HLA-restricted, and the HLA associations seemed to be driven largely by CMV exposure. The authors suggested that the approach could potentially be generalized to other disease states and immunological phenotypes. The study gave a list of about 150 TCR beta chains associated with cytomegalovirus. A further reported finding was that TCR beta sequences accurately predicted the HLA-A and HLA-B alleles for most subjects in the first cohort. Sequencing depth was assumed to be roughly uniform across donors in the presence/absence analyses, though that assumption may not hold. The cohort was sequenced for TCR beta chains only, and without alpha or paired-chain data the features that could be detected were limited. The earlier analysis of fewer than 750 of the donors excluded fewer than 20 rarely observed V segments, including chromosome 9 orphons, because counts were too low. Specific HLA alleles were associated with over 15,000 TCR beta sequences at a false discovery rate of 0.05 in a later analysis. When HLA alleles, especially DR and DQ, strongly co-occurred, TCR associations were difficult to assign to individual alleles. HLA typing was unavailable for some donors at each locus, so association tests used only the typed subset. In a later analysis, TCR association rates were found to vary across HLA loci, with the most associated TCRs seen for DRB1 alleles and the fewest for HLA-C alleles. While some public TCRs were present in many individuals, most TCR sequences turned up only very rarely across donors. For the cohort, immune exposure information was limited to CMV serostatus.

The cohort consisted of hundreds of healthy bone marrow donors. At the time of sampling, all cohort members were nominally healthy, though unrecorded immune exposures were likely present. The donor was CMV seropositive and was included in the group of 290 or so seropositive cohort members. Each donor provided a peripheral blood sample, and peripheral blood mononuclear cells were used for TCR beta sequencing. The Qiagen DNeasy Blood Extraction Kit was used to extract genomic DNA from the blood cell samples. On this clone: It has no known antigen specificity. No base quality information exists; no much larger clone differs at one position.

Library preparation used the immunoSEQ multiplex PCR assay. The multiplex PCR relied on a mix of 60 forward primers for TCR Vbeta segments and 13 reverse primers for TCR Jbeta segments. The CDR3 region of rearranged TCR beta genes was amplified from genomic DNA by a multiplex PCR assay. The Illumina HiSeq System was used to sequence the amplified TCR beta libraries as 87-base-pair reads. The source study handled its data this way. A later analysis tallied roughly 80 million unique TCR beta chains across the 666 repertoires, and some 12 million of those chains were shared by two or more donors. To remove PCR and sequencing errors, raw reads were error-corrected and collapsed into unique sequences using a nearest-neighbor algorithm that merged closely related sequences. Alignment of CDR3 sequences to IMGT reference sequences was used to assign V, D and J gene segments. For a sequence to be retained, a match of at least six nucleotides to both a V gene segment and a J gene segment was required. Rearrangements were classified as productive when the CDR3 lacked stop codons and remained in frame with V and J, and all other rearrangements were classified as non-productive. CDR3 was defined by IMGT convention, running from the second conserved V-encoded cysteine to the conserved J-encoded phenylalanine. In an earlier analysis of roughly 580 of the donors, sequences lacking an unambiguous match to a single V gene segment were excluded. In an earlier analysis of several hundred of the donors, a V segment was called functional when productive rearrangements were above 56.7%, and segregating when the standard deviation between donors exceeded 5%. A statistical classification framework was built to diagnose cytomegalovirus status from the catalog of TCR beta chain sequences. A later analysis assigned V and J genes by comparing TCR nucleotide sequences with IMGT/GENE-DB human TR gene sequences. The TCRdist pipeline was used in a later analysis to assign CDR3 sequences and most-parsimonious VDJ recombination scenarios. A later analysis defined each TCR beta chain by its CDR3 amino acid sequence plus V-gene family, and excluded reads lacking a unique V-gene family. A later analysis removed 592 highly shared, low-generation-probability nucleotide sequences to deal with suspected cross-contamination and a sequencing artifact. In a later analysis, a clonal expansion index for each public chain was calculated from normalized within-repertoire ranks of inferred template counts. Generation probabilities in a later analysis came from a VDJ recombination model fitted to out-of-frame rearrangements, and those results were checked against IGoR. In a later analysis, TCR-TCR, TCR-HLA and TCR-CMV co-occurrence was scored with hypergeometric tests, and a repertoire-size bias correction was applied to TCR pairs. To estimate false discovery rates, a later analysis permuted the HLA or CMV assignments 20 times. A later analysis grouped co-occurring TCRs with DBSCAN, adding TCRdist sequence similarity when clustering within HLA-allele-positive subsets. For co-occurrence clustering, repertoires with fewer than 30,000 or more than 120,000 public chains were excluded, along with 5 or 6 repertoires with anomalous nucleotide sharing. This immuneACCESS table, as held by TCRdb, lists in-frame sequences with V and J called but not all clones. Of the missing ones, under half trace to an unresolved V gene in checked studies; the others have no known cause. V, J and clone size were drawn from that table, and D and trimming were deduced from the DNA. Counted in this sample were 150,000 to 200,000 clones; more than 65% of them appeared once. Around 6% of the sample is held by the ten biggest clonotypes.

The sequence was obtained from a woman under 40 in good health and CMV-seropositive. Sequencing was done on a sample of PBMCs.

The sequenced DNA is TGTGCCAGCAGCTCTGGACTAGCGACCGGCAAGCAGTTCTTC. Translation gives CASSSGLATGKQFF. The chain was built from TRBV7-2 and TRBJ2-1; 9 middle bases align to TRBD2. Its CDR3 holds 14 amino acids, cysteine through phenylalanine. The only DNA kept is the CDR3, 42 bases in frame from the first base. Via the germline V gene, CDR1 is SGHTA and CDR2 FQGNSA. The germline V and J ends show losses of 4 bases and 11 bases respectively, and no gene match explains 9 bases of the junction. The CDR3, completed at both ends by the reference TRBV7-2 and TRBJ2-1 genes, gives the full variable domain GAGVSQSPSNKVTEKGKDVELRCDPISGHTALYWYRQSLGQGLEFLIYFQGNSAPDKSGLPSDRFSAERTGGSVSTLTIQRTQQEDSAVYLCASSSGLATGKQFFGPGTRLTVL.